This T cell receptor beta chain was identified in a study of blood T cell repertoires in COVID-19. Study-level background: COVID-19 samples from acute and convalescent phases originated in the United States, Italy and Spain. PBMCs, B-cell-depleted T cells, or T cells provided the cDNA or gDNA that made up the material.

Per the original data handling: By means of reference gene primer amplification, nucleated cell counts were estimated. Some clones are missing from TCRdb's copy, which holds only in-frame ones; the method was immunoSEQ multiplex PCR. D and trimming come from the DNA, and the V and J calls and clone size come from that table. The sample shows 97,000 or so clones, 70% to 80% of them seen only once. This TCR was sampled from a woman of 80 years or more with active or convalescent COVID-19. The sequenced material came from peripheral blood.

The CDR3 region is CASSLLAGAYEQYF. CDR3 sequence (DNA): TGTGCCAGCAGCTTACTAGCGGGAGCCTACGAGCAGTACTTC. The chain employs TRBV5-6 and TRBJ2-7, with TRBD2 matching 11 bases. The CDR3 sequence is 14 residues long. Germline trimming cut 2 bases from V and 2 bases from J; bases unmatched to any gene: 0. Germline CDR1 is SGHDT and CDR2 is YYEEEE.